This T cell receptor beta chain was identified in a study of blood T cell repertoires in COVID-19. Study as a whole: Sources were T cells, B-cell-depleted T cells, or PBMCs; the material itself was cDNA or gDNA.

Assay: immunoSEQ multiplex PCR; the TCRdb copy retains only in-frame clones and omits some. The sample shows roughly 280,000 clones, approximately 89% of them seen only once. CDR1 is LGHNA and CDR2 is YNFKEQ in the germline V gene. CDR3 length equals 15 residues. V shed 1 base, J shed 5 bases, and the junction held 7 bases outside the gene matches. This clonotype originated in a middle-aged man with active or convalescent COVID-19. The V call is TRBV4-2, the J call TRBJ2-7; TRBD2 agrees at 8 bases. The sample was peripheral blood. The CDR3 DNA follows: TGTGCCAGCAGCCAAGTAACGGGAGGGCCCCACGAGCAGTACTTC. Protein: CASSQVTGGPHEQYF.